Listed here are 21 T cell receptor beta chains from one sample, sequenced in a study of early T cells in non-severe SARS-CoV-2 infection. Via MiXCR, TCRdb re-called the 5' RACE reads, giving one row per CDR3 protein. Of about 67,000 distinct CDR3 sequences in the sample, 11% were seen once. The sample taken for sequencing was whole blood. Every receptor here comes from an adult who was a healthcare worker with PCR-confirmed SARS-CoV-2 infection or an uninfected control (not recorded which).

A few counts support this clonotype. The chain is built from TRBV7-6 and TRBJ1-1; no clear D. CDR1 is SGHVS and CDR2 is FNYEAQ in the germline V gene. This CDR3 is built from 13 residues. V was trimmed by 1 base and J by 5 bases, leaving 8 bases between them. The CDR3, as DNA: TGTGCCAGCAGCTTAGGGCCAACAACTGAAGCTTTCTTT. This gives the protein CASSLGPTTEAFF.

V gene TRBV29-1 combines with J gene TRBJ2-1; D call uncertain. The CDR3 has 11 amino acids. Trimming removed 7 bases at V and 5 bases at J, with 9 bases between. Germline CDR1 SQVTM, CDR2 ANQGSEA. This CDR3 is CSARANNEQFF. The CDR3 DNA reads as TGCAGCGCCCGCGCCAACAATGAGCAGTTCTTC.

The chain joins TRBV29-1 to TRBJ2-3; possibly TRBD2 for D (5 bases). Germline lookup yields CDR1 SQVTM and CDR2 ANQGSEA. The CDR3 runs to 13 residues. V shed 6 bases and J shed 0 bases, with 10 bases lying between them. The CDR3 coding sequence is TGCAGCGTAATCGGGATGAGCACAGATACGCAGTATTTT. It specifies CSVIGMSTDTQYF.

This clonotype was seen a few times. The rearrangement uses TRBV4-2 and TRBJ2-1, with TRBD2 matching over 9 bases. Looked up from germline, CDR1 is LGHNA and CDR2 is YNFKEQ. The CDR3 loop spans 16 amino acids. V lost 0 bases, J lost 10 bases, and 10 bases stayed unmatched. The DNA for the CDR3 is TGTGCCAGCAGCCAAGACTTCCTAGCGGGGAAGGGAGAGCAGTTCTTC. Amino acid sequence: CASSQDFLAGKGEQFF.

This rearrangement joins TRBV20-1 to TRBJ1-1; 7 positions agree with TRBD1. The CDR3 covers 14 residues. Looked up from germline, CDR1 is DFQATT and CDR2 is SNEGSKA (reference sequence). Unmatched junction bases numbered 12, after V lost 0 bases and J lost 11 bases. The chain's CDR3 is CSARERTGGQSAFF. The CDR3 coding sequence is TGCAGTGCTAGAGAGAGGACAGGCGGTCAGTCCGCTTTCTTT.

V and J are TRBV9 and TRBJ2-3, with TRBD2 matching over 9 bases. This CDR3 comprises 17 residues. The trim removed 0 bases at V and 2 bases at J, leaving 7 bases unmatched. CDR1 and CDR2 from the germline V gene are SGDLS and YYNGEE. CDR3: CASSVAGSGSSTDTQYF. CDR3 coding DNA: TGTGCCAGCAGCGTAGCAGGTAGCGGGAGCTCCACAGATACGCAGTATTTT.

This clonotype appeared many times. CDR3 loop: CSARRDPPYEQYF. The CDR3 DNA is TGCAGTGCGCGCCGGGACCCCCCCTACGAGCAGTACTTC. The gene calls are TRBV20-1 and TRBJ2-7, with D perhaps given as TRBD1 or TRBD2 (5 bases each). The CDR3 runs 13 residues. The V and J ends lost 6 bases and 2 bases respectively, with 14 bases between them. CDR1 and CDR2 (germline): DFQATT, SNEGSKA (reference sequence).

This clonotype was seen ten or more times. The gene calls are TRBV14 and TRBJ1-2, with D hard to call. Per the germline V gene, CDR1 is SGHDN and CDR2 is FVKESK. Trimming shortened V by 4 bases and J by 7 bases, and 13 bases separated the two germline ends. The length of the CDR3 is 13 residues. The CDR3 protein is CASSRSPVGGYTF. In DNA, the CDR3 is TGTGCCAGCAGCCGAAGCCCGGTTGGTGGCTACACCTTC.

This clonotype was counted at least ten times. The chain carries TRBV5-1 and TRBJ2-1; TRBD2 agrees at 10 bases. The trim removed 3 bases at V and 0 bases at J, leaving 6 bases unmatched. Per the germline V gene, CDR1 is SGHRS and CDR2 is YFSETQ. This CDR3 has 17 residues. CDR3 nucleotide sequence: TGCGCCAGCAGCTGGGGCCTAGCGGGAGACTCCTACAATGAGCAGTTCTTC. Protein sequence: CASSWGLAGDSYNEQFF.

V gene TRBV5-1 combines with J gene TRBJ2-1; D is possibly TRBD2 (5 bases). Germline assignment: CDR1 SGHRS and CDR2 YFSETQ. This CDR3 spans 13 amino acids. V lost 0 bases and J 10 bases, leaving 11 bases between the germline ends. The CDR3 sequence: CASSLAGVREQFF. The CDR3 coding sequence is TGCGCCAGCAGCTTGGCCGGGGTGCGGGAGCAGTTCTTC. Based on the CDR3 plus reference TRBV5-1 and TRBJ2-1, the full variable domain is KAGVTQTPRYLIKTRGQQVTLSCSPISGHRSVSWYQQTPGQGLQFLFEYFSETQRNKGNFPGRFSGRQFSNSRSEMNVSTLELGDSALYLCASSLAGVREQFFGPGTRLTVL.

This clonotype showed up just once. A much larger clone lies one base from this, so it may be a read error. CDR3: CAGSEPWGQYEKLFF. DNA for the CDR3: TGTGCCGGCAGTGAACCGTGGGGACAGTATGAAAAACTGTTTTTT. This chain links TRBV6-1 with TRBJ1-4, with 7 bases lining up with TRBD1. Germline loops: CDR1 MNHNS, CDR2 SASEGT. This CDR3 comprises 15 residues.

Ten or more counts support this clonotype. In DNA form, the CDR3 reads TGTGCCAGCAGCCCTAGCGGCCTGAGCTCCTACAATGAGCAGTTCTTC. Its protein is CASSPSGLSSYNEQFF. The chain carries TRBV21-1 and TRBJ2-1; the table's D call TRBD2 went unverified against the DNA. TRBV21-1 is deemed a pseudogene. The CDR3 is made up of 16 amino acids.

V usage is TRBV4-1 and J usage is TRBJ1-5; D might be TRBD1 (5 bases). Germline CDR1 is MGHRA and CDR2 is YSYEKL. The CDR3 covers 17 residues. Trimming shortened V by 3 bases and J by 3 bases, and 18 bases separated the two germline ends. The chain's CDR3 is CASSQDPGRTNNQPQHF. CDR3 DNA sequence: TGCGCCAGCAGCCAGGATCCGGGACGGACTAACAATCAGCCCCAGCATTTT.

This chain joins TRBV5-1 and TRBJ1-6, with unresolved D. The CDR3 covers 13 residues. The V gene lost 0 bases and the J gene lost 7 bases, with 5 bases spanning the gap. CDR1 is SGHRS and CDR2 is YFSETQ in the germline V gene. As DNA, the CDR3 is TGCGCCAGCAGCTTGGGGAGCAATTCACCCCTCCACTTT. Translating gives CASSLGSNSPLHF. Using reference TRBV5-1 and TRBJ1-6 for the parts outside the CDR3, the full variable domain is KAGVTQTPRYLIKTRGQQVTLSCSPISGHRSVSWYQQTPGQGLQFLFEYFSETQRNKGNFPGRFSGRQFSNSRSEMNVSTLELGDSALYLCASSLGSNSPLHFGNGTRLTVT.

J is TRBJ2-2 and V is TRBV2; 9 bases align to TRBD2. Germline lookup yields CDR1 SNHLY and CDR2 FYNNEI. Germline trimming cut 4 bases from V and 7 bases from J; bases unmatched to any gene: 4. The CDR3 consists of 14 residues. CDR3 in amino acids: CASSGTSVSGELFF. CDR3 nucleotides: TGTGCCAGCAGTGGGACTAGCGTCAGCGGGGAGCTGTTTTTT.

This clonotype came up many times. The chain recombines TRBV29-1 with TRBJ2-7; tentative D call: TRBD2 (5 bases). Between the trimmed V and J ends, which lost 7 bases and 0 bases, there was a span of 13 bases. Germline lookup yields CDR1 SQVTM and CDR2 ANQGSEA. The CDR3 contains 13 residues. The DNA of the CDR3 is TGCAGCGCCTCCGGGATAAGCTCCTACGAGCAGTACTTC. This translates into CSASGISSYEQYF.

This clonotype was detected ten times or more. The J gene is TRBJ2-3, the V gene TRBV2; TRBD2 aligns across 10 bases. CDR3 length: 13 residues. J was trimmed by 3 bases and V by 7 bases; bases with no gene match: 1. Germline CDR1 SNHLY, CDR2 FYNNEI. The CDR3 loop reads CASKREGTDTQYF. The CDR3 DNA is TGTGCCAGCAAGCGGGAGGGAACAGATACGCAGTATTTT.

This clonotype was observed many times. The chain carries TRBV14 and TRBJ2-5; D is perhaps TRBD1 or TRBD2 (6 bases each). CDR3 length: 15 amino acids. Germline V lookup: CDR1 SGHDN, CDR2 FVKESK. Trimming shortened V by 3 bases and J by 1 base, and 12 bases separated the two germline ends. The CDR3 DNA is TGTGCCAGCAGCCATGCAAGGGGGGTCCAAGAGACCCAGTACTTC. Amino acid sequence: CASSHARGVQETQYF.

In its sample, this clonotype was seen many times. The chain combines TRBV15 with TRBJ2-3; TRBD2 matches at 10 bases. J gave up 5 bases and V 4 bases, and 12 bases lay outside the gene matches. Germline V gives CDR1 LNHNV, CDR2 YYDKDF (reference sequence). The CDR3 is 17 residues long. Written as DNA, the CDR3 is TGTGCCACCAGCACCTTAGGGCTAGCGGGAGCGGTAGATACGCAGTATTTT. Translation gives CATSTLGLAGAVDTQYF.

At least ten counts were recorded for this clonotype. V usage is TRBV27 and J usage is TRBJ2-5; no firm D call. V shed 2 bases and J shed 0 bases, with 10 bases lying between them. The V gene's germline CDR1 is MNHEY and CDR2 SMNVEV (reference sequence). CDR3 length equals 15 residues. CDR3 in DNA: TGTGCCAGCAGTTTAGATTCTCAGTACCAAGAGACCCAGTACTTC. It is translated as CASSLDSQYQETQYF.

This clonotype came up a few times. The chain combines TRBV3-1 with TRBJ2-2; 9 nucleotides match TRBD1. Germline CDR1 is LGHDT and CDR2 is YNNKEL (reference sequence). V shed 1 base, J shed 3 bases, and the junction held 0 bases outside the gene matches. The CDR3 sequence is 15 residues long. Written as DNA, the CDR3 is TGTGCCAGCAGCCAAGGGGACAGGGACACCGGGGAGCTGTTTTTT. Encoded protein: CASSQGDRDTGELFF. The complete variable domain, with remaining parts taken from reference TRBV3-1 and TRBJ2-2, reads DTAVSQTPKYLVTQMGNDKSIKCEQNLGHDTMYWYKQDSKKFLKIMFSYNNKELIINETVPNRFSPKSPDKAHLNLHINSLELGDSAVYFCASSQGDRDTGELFFGEGSRLTVL.